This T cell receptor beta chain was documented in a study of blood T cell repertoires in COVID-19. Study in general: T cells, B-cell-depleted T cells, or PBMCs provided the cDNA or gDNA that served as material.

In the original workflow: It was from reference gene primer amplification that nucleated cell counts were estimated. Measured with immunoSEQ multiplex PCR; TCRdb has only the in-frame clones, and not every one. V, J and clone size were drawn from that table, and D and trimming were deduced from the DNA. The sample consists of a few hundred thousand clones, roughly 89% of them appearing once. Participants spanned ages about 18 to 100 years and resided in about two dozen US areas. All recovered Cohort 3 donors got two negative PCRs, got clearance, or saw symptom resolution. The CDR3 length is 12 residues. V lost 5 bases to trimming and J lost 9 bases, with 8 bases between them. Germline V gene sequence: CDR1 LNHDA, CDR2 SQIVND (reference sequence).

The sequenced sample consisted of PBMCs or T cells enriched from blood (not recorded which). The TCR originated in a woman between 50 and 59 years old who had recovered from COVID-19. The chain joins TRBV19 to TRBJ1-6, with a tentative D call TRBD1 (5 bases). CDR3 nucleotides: TGTGCCAGTAGTCGGGGGGTTTCACCCCTCCACTTT. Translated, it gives CASSRGVSPLHF. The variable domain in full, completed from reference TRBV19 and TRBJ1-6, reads DGGITQSPKYLFRKEGQNVTLSCEQNLNHDAMYWYRQDPGQGLRLIYYSQIVNDFQKGDIAEGYSVSREKKESFPLTVTSAQKNPTAFYLCASSRGVSPLHFGNGTRLTVT.